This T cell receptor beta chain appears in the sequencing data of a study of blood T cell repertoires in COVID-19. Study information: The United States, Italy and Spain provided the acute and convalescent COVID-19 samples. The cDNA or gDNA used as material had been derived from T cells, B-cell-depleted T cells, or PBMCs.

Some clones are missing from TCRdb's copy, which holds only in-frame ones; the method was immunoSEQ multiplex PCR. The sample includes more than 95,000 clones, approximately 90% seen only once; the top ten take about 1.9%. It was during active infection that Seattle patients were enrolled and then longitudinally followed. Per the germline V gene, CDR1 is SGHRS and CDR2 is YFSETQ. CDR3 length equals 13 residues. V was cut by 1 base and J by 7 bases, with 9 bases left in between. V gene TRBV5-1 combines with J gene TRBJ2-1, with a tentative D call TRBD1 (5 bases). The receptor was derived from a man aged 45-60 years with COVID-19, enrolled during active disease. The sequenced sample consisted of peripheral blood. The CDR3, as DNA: TGCGCCAGCAGCTTGCCAGGGTCGAATGAGCAGTTCTTC. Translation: CASSLPGSNEQFF.